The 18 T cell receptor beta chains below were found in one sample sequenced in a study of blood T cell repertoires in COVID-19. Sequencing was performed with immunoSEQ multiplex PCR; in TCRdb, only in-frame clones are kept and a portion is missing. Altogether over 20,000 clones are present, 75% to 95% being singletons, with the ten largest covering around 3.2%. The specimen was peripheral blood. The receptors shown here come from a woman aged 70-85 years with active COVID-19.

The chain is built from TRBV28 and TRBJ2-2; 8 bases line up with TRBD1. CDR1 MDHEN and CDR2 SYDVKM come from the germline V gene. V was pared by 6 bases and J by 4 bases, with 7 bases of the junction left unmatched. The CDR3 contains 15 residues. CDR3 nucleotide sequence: TGTGCCAGCAGGAGACAGGGGATCCCCACCGGGGAGCTGTTTTTT. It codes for CASRRQGIPTGELFF.

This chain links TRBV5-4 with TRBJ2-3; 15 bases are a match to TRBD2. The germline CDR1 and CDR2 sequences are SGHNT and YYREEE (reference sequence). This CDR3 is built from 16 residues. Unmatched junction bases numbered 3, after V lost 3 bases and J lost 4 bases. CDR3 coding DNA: TGTGCCAGCAGCTACGGACTAGCGGGAGGGGCAGATACGCAGTATTTT. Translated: CASSYGLAGGADTQYF.

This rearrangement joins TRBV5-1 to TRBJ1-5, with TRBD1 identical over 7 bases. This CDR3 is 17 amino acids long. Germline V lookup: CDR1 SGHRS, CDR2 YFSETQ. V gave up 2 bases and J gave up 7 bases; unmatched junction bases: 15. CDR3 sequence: CASSLGTDPWGWQPQHF. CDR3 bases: TGCGCCAGCAGCTTAGGGACAGACCCTTGGGGATGGCAGCCCCAGCATTTT.

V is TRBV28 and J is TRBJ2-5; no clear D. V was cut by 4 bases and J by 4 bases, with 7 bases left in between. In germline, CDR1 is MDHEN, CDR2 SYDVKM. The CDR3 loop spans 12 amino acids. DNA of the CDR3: TGTGCCAGCAGTTCGAGCGTAGAGACCCAGTACTTC. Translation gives CASSSSVETQYF.

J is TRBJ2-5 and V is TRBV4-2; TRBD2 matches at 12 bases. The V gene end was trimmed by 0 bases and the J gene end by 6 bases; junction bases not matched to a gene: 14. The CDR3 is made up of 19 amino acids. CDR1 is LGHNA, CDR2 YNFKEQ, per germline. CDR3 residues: CASSQDPGLAGKKGKTQYF. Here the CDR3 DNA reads TGTGCCAGCAGCCAAGACCCAGGACTAGCGGGAAAAAAAGGGAAGACCCAGTACTTC.

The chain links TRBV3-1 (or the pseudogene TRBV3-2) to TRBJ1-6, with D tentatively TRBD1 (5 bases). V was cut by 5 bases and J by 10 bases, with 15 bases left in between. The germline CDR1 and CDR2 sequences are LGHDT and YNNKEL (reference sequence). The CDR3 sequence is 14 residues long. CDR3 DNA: TGTGCCAGCAGCGTTCGCGGGGGTTTGTCACCCCTCCACTTT. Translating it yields CASSVRGGLSPLHF.

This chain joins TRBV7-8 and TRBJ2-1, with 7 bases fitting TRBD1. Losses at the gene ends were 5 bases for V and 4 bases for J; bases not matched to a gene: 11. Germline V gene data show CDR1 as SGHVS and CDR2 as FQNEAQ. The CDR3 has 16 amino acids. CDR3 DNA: TGTGCCAGCAGCGCCAGGGGGTGGGAGACTTACAATGAGCAGTTCTTC. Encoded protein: CASSARGWETYNEQFF.

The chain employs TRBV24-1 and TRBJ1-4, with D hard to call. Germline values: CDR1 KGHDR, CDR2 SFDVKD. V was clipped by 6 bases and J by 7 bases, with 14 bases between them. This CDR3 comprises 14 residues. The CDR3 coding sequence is TGTGCCACCAGTTCCGGGATCGAGACTGAAAAACTGTTTTTT. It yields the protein CATSSGIETEKLFF.

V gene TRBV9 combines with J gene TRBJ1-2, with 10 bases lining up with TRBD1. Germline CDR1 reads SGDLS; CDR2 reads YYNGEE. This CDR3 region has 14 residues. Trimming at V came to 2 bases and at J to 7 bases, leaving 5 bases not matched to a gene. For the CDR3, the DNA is TGTGCCAGCAGCGTCGGACAGGGGGTTGGTGGCTACACCTTC. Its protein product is CASSVGQGVGGYTF.

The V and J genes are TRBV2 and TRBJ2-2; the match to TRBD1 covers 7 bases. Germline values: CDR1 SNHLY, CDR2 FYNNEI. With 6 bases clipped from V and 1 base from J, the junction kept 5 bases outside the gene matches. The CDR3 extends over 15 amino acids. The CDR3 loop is CASRQDRVNTGELFF. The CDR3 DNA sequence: TGTGCCAGCAGGCAAGACAGGGTGAACACCGGGGAGCTGTTTTTT.

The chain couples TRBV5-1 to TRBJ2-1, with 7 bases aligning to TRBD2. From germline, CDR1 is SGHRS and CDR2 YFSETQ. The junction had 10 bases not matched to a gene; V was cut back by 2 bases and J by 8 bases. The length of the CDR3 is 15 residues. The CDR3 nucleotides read TGCGCCAGCAGCTTAGGCCGCGGGAGAGGCGATGAGCAGTTCTTC. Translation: CASSLGRGRGDEQFF.

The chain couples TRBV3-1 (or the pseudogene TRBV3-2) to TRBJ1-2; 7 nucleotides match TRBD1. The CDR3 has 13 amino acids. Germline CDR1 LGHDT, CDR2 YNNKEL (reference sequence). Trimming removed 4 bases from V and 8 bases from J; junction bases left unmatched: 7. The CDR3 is CASSRGQAGGYTF. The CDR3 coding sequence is TGTGCCAGCAGCCGAGGACAGGCGGGAGGCTACACCTTC.

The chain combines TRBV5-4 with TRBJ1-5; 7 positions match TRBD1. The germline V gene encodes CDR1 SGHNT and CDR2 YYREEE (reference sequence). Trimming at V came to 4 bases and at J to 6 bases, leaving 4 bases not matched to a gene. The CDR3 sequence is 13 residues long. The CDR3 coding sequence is TGTGCCAGCAGCACGGACAGGAGTCAGCCCCAGCATTTT. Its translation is CASSTDRSQPQHF. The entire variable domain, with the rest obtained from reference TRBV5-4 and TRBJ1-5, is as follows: ETGVTQSPTHLIKTRGQQVTLRCSSQSGHNTVSWYQQALGQGPQFIFQYYREEENGRGNFPPRFSGLQFPNYSSELNVNALELDDSALYLCASSTDRSQPQHFGDGTRLSIL.

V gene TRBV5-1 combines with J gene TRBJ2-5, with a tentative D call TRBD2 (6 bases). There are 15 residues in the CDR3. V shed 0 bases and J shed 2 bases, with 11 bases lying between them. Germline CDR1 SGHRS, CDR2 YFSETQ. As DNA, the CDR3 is TGCGCCAGCAGCTTGGAGACTAGACGTCAAGAGACCCAGTACTTC. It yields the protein CASSLETRRQETQYF.

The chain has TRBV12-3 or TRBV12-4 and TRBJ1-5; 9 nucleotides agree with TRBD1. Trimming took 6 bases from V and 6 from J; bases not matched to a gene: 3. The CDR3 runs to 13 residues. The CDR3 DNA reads TGTGCCAGCAGGCTGGACAGGGGTCAGCCCCAGCATTTT. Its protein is CASRLDRGQPQHF.

Written as DNA, the CDR3 is TGTGCCAGTAGGGGACAGCCGAATTCACCCCTCCACTTT. This translates into CASRGQPNSPLHF. V usage is TRBV19 and J usage is TRBJ1-6; 7 positions agree with TRBD1. This CDR3 has 13 residues. CDR1 and CDR2 from the germline V gene are LNHDA and SQIVND (reference sequence). Trimming removed 6 bases from V and 7 bases from J; junction bases left unmatched: 3.

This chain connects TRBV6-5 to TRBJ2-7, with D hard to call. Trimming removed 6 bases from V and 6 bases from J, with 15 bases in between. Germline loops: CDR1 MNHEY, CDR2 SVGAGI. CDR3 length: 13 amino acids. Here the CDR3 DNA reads TGTGCCAGCAGCCAACTCCTAATTAGCGAGCAGTACTTC. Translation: CASSQLLISEQYF.

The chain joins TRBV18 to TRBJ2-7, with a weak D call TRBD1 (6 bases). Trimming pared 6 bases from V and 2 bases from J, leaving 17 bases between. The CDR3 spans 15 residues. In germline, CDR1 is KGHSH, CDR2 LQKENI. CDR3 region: CASSRNRDTTYEQYF. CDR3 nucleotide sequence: TGTGCCAGCTCGCGCAACCGGGACACTACCTACGAGCAGTACTTC.